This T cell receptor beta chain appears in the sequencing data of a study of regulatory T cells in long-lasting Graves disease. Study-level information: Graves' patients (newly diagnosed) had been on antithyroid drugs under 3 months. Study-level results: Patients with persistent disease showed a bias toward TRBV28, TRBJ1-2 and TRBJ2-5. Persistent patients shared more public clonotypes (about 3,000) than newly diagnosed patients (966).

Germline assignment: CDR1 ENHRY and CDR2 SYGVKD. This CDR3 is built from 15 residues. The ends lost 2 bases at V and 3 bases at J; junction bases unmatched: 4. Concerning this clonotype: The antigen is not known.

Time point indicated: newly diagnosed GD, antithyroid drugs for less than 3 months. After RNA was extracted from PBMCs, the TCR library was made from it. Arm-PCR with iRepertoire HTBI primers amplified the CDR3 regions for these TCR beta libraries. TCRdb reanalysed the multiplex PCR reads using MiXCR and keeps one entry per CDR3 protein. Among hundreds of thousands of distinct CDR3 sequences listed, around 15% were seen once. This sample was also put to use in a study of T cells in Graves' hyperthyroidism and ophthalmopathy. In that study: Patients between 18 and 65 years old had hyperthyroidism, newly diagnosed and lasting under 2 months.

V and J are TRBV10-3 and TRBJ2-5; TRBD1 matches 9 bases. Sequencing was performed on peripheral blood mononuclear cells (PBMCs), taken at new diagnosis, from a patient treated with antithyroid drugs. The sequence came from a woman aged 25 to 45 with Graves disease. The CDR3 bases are TGTGCCATCAGTGAGCCAGGGACAGGGAAAGAGACCCAGTACTTC. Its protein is CAISEPGTGKETQYF.